A single T cell receptor beta chain is shown here with its context. Its antigen is not known. The sample comes from a study of T cells in localized non-small cell lung cancer. Study-wide points: Among the top 100 tumor clones, a median about 58 appeared in adjacent lung. Compared with tumor, uninvolved adjacent lung displayed greater T cell clonality, ranking highest overall. Overall survival was longer when the density of T cells in the blood was higher. Because only a single region of the tumor was sequenced, heterogeneity remains possible.

After removal of 6 bases from V and 1 base from J, the junction contained 5 bases not matched to a gene. CDR3 length: 15 residues. Germline V gene lookup returns CDR1 MRHNA and CDR2 SNTAGT. Sequenced by immunoSEQ multiplex PCR; TCRdb stores in-frame clones only, minus some. There are 25,000 to 40,000 clones in the sample; over 75% occur only once, and around 15% lies in the top ten. V and J are TRBV6-4 and TRBJ2-3; 9 bases line up with TRBD2. The TCR comes from an older male donor with stage III squamous cell lung carcinoma. Here the sequenced sample was peripheral blood, taken before any cancer treatment. The CDR3 sequence: CASSPIAGGTDTQYF. In DNA, the CDR3 is TGTGCCAGCAGCCCAATAGCGGGGGGCACAGATACGCAGTATTTT.